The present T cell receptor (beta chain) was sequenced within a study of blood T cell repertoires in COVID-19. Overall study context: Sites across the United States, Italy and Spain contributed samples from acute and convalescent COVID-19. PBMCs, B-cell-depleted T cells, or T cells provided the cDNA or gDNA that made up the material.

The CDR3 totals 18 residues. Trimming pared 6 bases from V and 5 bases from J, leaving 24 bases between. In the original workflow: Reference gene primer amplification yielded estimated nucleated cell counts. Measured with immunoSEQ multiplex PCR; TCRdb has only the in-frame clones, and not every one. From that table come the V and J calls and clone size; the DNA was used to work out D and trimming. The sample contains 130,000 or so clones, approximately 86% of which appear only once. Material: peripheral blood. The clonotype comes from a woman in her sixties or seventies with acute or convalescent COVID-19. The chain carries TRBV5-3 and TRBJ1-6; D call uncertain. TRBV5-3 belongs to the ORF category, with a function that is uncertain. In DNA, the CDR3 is TGTGCCAGAACCCTTTCTCGGGCGGAGGTTGGCCATAATTCACCCCTCCACTTT. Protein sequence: CARTLSRAEVGHNSPLHF.